These 21 T cell receptor beta chains came from one sample sequenced in a study of T cell responses to AZD1222 COVID-19 vaccine. This table comes from immunoSEQ multiplex PCR, and its TCRdb copy is limited to in-frame clones, with some not included. The data contain approximately 160,000 clones, roughly 89% of them seen just once; the ten biggest clones take up approximately 5.3%. The source was peripheral blood, collected on day 0 of AZD1222 vaccination. Receptor source: an adult in good health.

This sequence joins TRBV18 and TRBJ1-3; a possible D gene is TRBD1 (6 bases). Germline V gives CDR1 KGHSH, CDR2 LQKENI. The CDR3 totals 15 residues. The V end lost 3 bases, the J end lost 2 bases, and 11 bases lay between the germline ends. CDR3 region: CASSPPGETGNTIYF. The DNA for the CDR3 is TGTGCCAGCTCACCTCCAGGGGAAACTGGAAACACCATATATTTT.

The rearrangement joins TRBV28 to TRBJ2-3, with TRBD2 matching 7 bases. This CDR3 is 13 amino acids long. The V gene's germline CDR1 is MDHEN and CDR2 SYDVKM. J gave up 6 bases and V 11 bases, and 11 bases lay outside the gene matches. The CDR3 coding sequence is TGTGCCTCCCGGATGGGGGGGGAGGATACGCAGTATTTT. Its translation is CASRMGGEDTQYF.

This sequence joins TRBV7-2 and TRBJ2-2; 14 bases match TRBD2. Germline CDR1 and CDR2: SGHTA and FQGNSA. This CDR3 spans 16 amino acids. Unmatched junction bases numbered 5, after V lost 6 bases and J lost 5 bases. The CDR3 region has the DNA TGTGCCAGCAGACCGGGACTAGCGGGAGCTACCGGGGAGCTGTTTTTT. Translated: CASRPGLAGATGELFF.

The V and J genes are TRBV2 and TRBJ2-7; 10 bases are shared with TRBD1. Germline CDR1 is SNHLY and CDR2 is FYNNEI. The trim removed 9 bases at V and 6 bases at J, leaving 11 bases unmatched. The CDR3 length is 14 residues. CDR3 loop: CASLPGQGVGEQYF. The CDR3 nucleotides are TGTGCCAGTTTGCCCGGACAGGGGGTGGGCGAGCAGTACTTC.

The J gene is TRBJ2-1, the V gene TRBV9; D possibly corresponds to TRBD2 (6 bases). With 9 bases removed from V and 8 bases from J, the gap between germline ends came to 12 bases. The germline V gene has CDR1 SGDLS and CDR2 YYNGEE. CDR3 size: 11 residues. The DNA of the CDR3 is TGTGCCAACCCCCCGGGGGATGAGCAGTTCTTC. Residues: CANPPGDEQFF.

This chain links TRBV28 with TRBJ1-5; 7 nucleotides align to TRBD1. Germline V lookup: CDR1 MDHEN, CDR2 SYDVKM. The CDR3 is 14 residues long. The ends lost 6 bases at V and 1 base at J; junction bases unmatched: 3. CDR3 amino acids: CASRAQGSNQPQHF. In DNA, the CDR3 is TGTGCCAGCAGAGCACAGGGGAGCAATCAGCCCCAGCATTTT.

J is TRBJ2-5 and V is TRBV6-2 or TRBV6-3; D not certain. There are 18 residues in the CDR3. Germline CDR1 MNHEY, CDR2 SVGEGT. The V end lost 0 bases, the J end lost 1 base, and 18 bases lay between the germline ends. CDR3 residues: CASSYSTEPTLLQETQYF. CDR3 nucleotide sequence: TGTGCCAGCAGTTACTCGACGGAACCAACCCTACTCCAAGAGACCCAGTACTTC.

The chain uses TRBV6-1 and TRBJ1-3, with a weak D call TRBD1 (5 bases). The CDR3 extends over 11 amino acids. The ends were cut back, 3 bases at V and 14 bases at J, with 11 bases in the middle. Germline values: CDR1 MNHNS, CDR2 SASEGT. Written as DNA, the CDR3 is TGTGCCAGCAGTGATTCCGGGGGAGTATATTTT. It encodes CASSDSGGVYF.

The chain is built from TRBV28 and TRBJ1-2, with D maybe TRBD1 (5 bases). CDR3 length: 15 residues. Germline loops: CDR1 MDHEN, CDR2 SYDVKM. With 3 bases removed from V and 4 bases from J, the gap between germline ends came to 15 bases. DNA of the CDR3: TGTGCCAGCAGTTTGCACCCGGGACTGAGCTATGGCTACACCTTC. Protein: CASSLHPGLSYGYTF.

The chain employs TRBV6-5 and TRBJ2-2, with TRBD1 matching over 7 bases. The length of the CDR3 is 15 residues. With V trimmed by 5 bases and J by 3 bases, 6 bases remained unmatched. Germline V CDR1 and CDR2: MNHEY, SVGAGI. This chain's CDR3 is CASSRQGFDTGELFF. CDR3 DNA sequence: TGTGCCAGCAGTAGACAGGGATTCGACACCGGGGAGCTGTTTTTT.

The genes are TRBV5-1 and TRBJ2-5, with D possibly being TRBD1 (5 bases). CDR1 and CDR2 (germline): SGHRS, YFSETQ. V gave up 0 bases and J gave up 4 bases, with 10 bases separating them. This CDR3 has 14 amino acids. CDR3 coding DNA: TGCGCCAGCAGCTTGGAGGGGCTACCAGAGACCCAGTACTTC. This encodes CASSLEGLPETQYF.

V is TRBV6-5 and J is TRBJ1-3, with D tentatively TRBD1 (6 bases). The V and J ends lost 6 bases and 5 bases respectively, with 11 bases between them. The CDR3 consists of 13 residues. From germline, CDR1 is MNHEY and CDR2 SVGAGI. CDR3 loop: CASSYGQRNTIYF. CDR3 in DNA: TGTGCCAGCAGCTATGGACAGCGAAACACCATATATTTT.

This sequence joins TRBV6-5 and TRBJ2-1; 7 bases are a match to TRBD2. V shed 6 bases, J shed 13 bases, and the junction held 9 bases outside the gene matches. The CDR3 covers 12 residues. CDR1 is MNHEY and CDR2 is SVGAGI in the germline V gene. The CDR3 is CASSHASGTQFF. For the CDR3, the DNA is TGTGCCAGCAGCCACGCGAGCGGGACCCAGTTCTTC.

In its sample, this clone was seen once. The chain has TRBV19 and TRBJ1-1; the D gene is possibly TRBD1 (5 bases). Germline V gives CDR1 LNHDA, CDR2 SQIVND (reference sequence). This CDR3 comprises 14 residues. Trimming removed 6 bases at V and 1 base at J, with 12 bases between. In DNA, the CDR3 is TGTGCCAGTAGATGGGGACTGACGAACACTGAAGCTTTCTTT. Encoded protein: CASRWGLTNTEAFF. The full variable domain, with the rest looked up from reference TRBV19 and TRBJ1-1, is DGGITQSPKYLFRKEGQNVTLSCEQNLNHDAMYWYRQDPGQGLRLIYYSQIVNDFQKGDIAEGYSVSREKKESFPLTVTSAQKNPTAFYLCASRWGLTNTEAFFGQGTRLTVV.

The rearrangement joins TRBV6-2 or TRBV6-3 to TRBJ2-2, with TRBD2 matching 10 bases. CDR1 MNHEY and CDR2 SVGEGT come from the germline V gene. This CDR3 has 16 amino acids. Unmatched junction bases numbered 11, after V lost 7 bases and J lost 6 bases. The CDR3 region has the DNA TGTGCCAGCACCCCCCGGACTAGCGGTAAACCCGGGGAGCTGTTTTTT. Its protein is CASTPRTSGKPGELFF.

This chain joins TRBV9 and TRBJ1-4, with D perhaps TRBD1 (5 bases). V was cut by 7 bases and J by 5 bases, with 12 bases left in between. The CDR3 is 13 residues long. From germline, CDR1 is SGDLS and CDR2 YYNGEE. The CDR3 region is CASQRDYNEKLFF. The DNA for the CDR3 is TGTGCCAGCCAAAGGGACTACAATGAAAAACTGTTTTTT.

The rearrangement joins TRBV28 to TRBJ1-2, with TRBD1 identical over 8 bases. This CDR3 is built from 13 residues. The germline V gene has CDR1 MDHEN and CDR2 SYDVKM. Trimming removed 4 bases from V and 4 bases from J; junction bases left unmatched: 2. The CDR3 is CASSWQGAYGYTF. In DNA, the CDR3 is TGTGCCAGCAGTTGGCAGGGGGCCTATGGCTACACCTTC.

This sequence joins TRBV4-2 and TRBJ2-2, with unresolved D. The CDR3 has 18 amino acids. Germline loops: CDR1 LGHNA, CDR2 YNFKEQ. V lost 0 bases and J 0 bases, leaving 14 bases between the germline ends. Written as DNA, the CDR3 is TGTGCCAGCAGCCAAGAACCCCAACGACAACCGAACACCGGGGAGCTGTTTTTT. Translated, it gives CASSQEPQRQPNTGELFF.

The chain carries TRBV3-1 (or the pseudogene TRBV3-2) and TRBJ1-5, with D uncertain. The length of the CDR3 is 13 residues. CDR1 and CDR2 (germline): LGHDT, YNNKEL (reference sequence). Between the trimmed V and J ends, which lost 0 bases and 4 bases, there was a span of 4 bases. This CDR3 reads CASSQDRNQPQHF. CDR3 DNA sequence: TGTGCCAGCAGCCAAGATCGGAATCAGCCCCAGCATTTT.

V gene TRBV12-3 or TRBV12-4 combines with J gene TRBJ2-7; D unclear. V lost 5 bases and J 4 bases, leaving 12 bases between the germline ends. This CDR3 has 13 residues. CDR3 sequence (DNA): TGTGCCAGCAGTACCCACAGTGCGTACGAGCAGTACTTC. Encoded protein: CASSTHSAYEQYF.

V gene TRBV6-5 combines with J gene TRBJ2-2; D call uncertain. V lost 8 bases and J 4 bases, leaving 17 bases between the germline ends. Germline lookup yields CDR1 MNHEY and CDR2 SVGAGI. The CDR3 is made up of 15 amino acids. The CDR3 here is CASSTGSTSTGELFF. For the CDR3, the DNA is TGTGCCAGCTCGACCGGGTCGACTTCCACCGGGGAGCTGTTTTTT.